A single sample is the source of the 15 T cell receptor beta chains below, sequenced in a study of cytomegalovirus exposure and HLA in healthy donors. Primers included in the PCR were 60 Vbeta and 13 Jbeta primers. Clones were read by immunoSEQ multiplex PCR, and TCRdb kept only the in-frame ones, dropping some. The sample consists of roughly 190,000 clones, roughly 87% of them appearing once. Sequences were obtained from PBMCs. The receptor set was obtained from a boy aged 2-15 years in good health and CMV-seronegative.

The chain combines TRBV30 with TRBJ2-1; 8 bases match TRBD2. V was pared by 0 bases and J by 7 bases, with 11 bases of the junction left unmatched. The CDR3 spans 16 residues. Germline V gene lookup returns CDR1 GTSNPN and CDR2 SVGIG (reference sequence). The CDR3 DNA follows: TGTGCCTGGAGTGTGATTGGGAGCGGGGGCCGGAATGAGCAGTTCTTC. It translates to CAWSVIGSGGRNEQFF. Full variable domain (missing parts from reference TRBV30 and TRBJ2-1): SQTIHQWPATLVQPVGSPLSLECTVEGTSNPNLYWYRQAAGRGLQLLFYSVGIGQISSEVPQNLSASRPQDRQFILSSKKLLLSDSGFYLCAWSVIGSGGRNEQFFGPGTRLTVL.

Points on this clone: This CDR3 is also generated by other DNA sequences in the sample. This chain joins TRBV29-1 and TRBJ1-1; D remains ambiguous. This CDR3 has 13 amino acids. V was pared by 4 bases and J by 0 bases, with 9 bases between. From germline, CDR1 is SQVTM and CDR2 ANQGSEA. The CDR3 reads CSVAGRMNTEAFF. In DNA form, the CDR3 reads TGCAGCGTTGCCGGTCGTATGAACACTGAAGCTTTCTTT.

This chain uses TRBV4-1 with TRBJ2-1; TRBD1 matches at 10 bases. This CDR3 has 15 residues. The germline CDR1 and CDR2 sequences are MGHRA and YSYEKL. V lost 4 bases, J lost 7 bases, and 7 bases stayed unmatched. The CDR3 DNA reads TGCGCCAGCAGCCGGACCAGGGACAGGGGAAATGAGCAGTTCTTC. Residues: CASSRTRDRGNEQFF.

This clone was seen a single time. This chain links TRBV7-2 with TRBJ2-3; no firm D call. Looked up from germline, CDR1 is SGHTA and CDR2 is FQGNSA. The CDR3 runs to 11 residues. The ends were cut back, 4 bases at V and 3 bases at J, with 2 bases in the middle. CDR3 bases: TGTGCCAGCAGCTCGACAGATACGCAGTATTTT. Its translation: CASSSTDTQYF. Complete variable domain (other parts from reference TRBV7-2 and TRBJ2-3): GAGVSQSPSNKVTEKGKDVELRCDPISGHTALYWYRQSLGQGLEFLIYFQGNSAPDKSGLPSDRFSAERTGGSVSTLTIQRTQQEDSAVYLCASSSTDTQYFGPGTRLTVL.

V is TRBV13 and J is TRBJ2-5; 11 nucleotides agree with TRBD2. The J call could be wrong; TRBJ2-7 is a better fit for the DNA end. Germline CDR1 PRHDT, CDR2 FYEKMQ (reference sequence). The CDR3 extends over 19 amino acids. CDR3 DNA sequence: TGTGCCAGCAGCTTAGGCCTGGGGCTAGCGGGGGGTTTGACCTACGAGCAGTACTTC. It translates to CASSLGLGLAGGLTYEQYF.

The V and J genes are TRBV30 and TRBJ1-5; D not resolved. Trimming cost V 2 bases and J 4 bases, with 9 bases left between them. Looked up from germline, CDR1 is GTSNPN and CDR2 is SVGIG (reference sequence). The CDR3 runs to 13 residues. CDR3 nucleotides: TGTGCCTGGAGTCCTACGGGGAATCAGCCCCAGCATTTT. Translation: CAWSPTGNQPQHF.

The gene calls are TRBV29-1 and TRBJ1-1; D is uncertain. The germline V gene has CDR1 SQVTM and CDR2 ANQGSEA. Trimming took 4 bases from V and 6 from J, leaving 15 bases between them. This CDR3 has 13 residues. The CDR3, as DNA: TGCAGCGTTGGGCGGCAGGCGGGTCCTGAAGCTTTCTTT. It translates to CSVGRQAGPEAFF. Together with reference TRBV29-1 and TRBJ1-1, the CDR3 gives the full variable domain: SAVISQKPSRDICQRGTSLTIQCQVDSQVTMMFWYRQQPGQSLTLIATANQGSEATYESGFVIDKFPISRPNLTFSTLTVSNMSPEDSSIYLCSVGRQAGPEAFFGQGTRLTVV.

The chain employs TRBV7-3 and TRBJ2-5; D possibly corresponds to TRBD1 (7 bases). Germline V gene lookup returns CDR1 SGHTA and CDR2 FQGTGA. V lost 5 bases to trimming and J lost 1 base, with 11 bases between them. The CDR3 totals 14 residues. DNA of the CDR3: TGTGCCAGCAGCCCAGGGGGGATCCAAGAGACCCAGTACTTC. Its translation: CASSPGGIQETQYF. Filled out from reference TRBV7-3 and TRBJ2-5, the complete variable domain reads GAGVSQTPSNKVTEKGKYVELRCDPISGHTALYWYRQSLGQGPEFLIYFQGTGAADDSGLPNDRFFAVRPEGSVSTLKIQRTERGDSAVYLCASSPGGIQETQYFGPGTRLLVL.

The V call is TRBV28, the J call TRBJ2-2, with D possibly matching TRBD1 (5 bases). V was clipped by 6 bases and J by 3 bases, with 8 bases between them. Germline V CDR1 and CDR2: MDHEN, SYDVKM. This CDR3 has 13 residues. DNA for the CDR3: TGTGCCAGCAGACTCAGGGACACCGGGGAGCTGTTTTTT. This translates into CASRLRDTGELFF.

The V gene is TRBV29-1, the J gene TRBJ1-1, with 8 bases aligning to TRBD1. With V trimmed by 7 bases and J by 4 bases, 14 bases remained unmatched. Germline CDR1 and CDR2: SQVTM and ANQGSEA. This CDR3 is built from 15 residues. CDR3 loop: CSAGPGTGAGTEAFF. DNA of the CDR3: TGCAGCGCCGGTCCCGGGACAGGAGCGGGCACTGAAGCTTTCTTT. The full variable domain, completed using reference TRBV29-1 and TRBJ1-1, is SAVISQKPSRDICQRGTSLTIQCQVDSQVTMMFWYRQQPGQSLTLIATANQGSEATYESGFVIDKFPISRPNLTFSTLTVSNMSPEDSSIYLCSAGPGTGAGTEAFFGQGTRLTVV.

The genes are TRBV6-4 and TRBJ2-2, with TRBD1 as a possible D gene (6 bases). The CDR3 has 13 amino acids. V lost 6 bases and J 5 bases, leaving 10 bases between the germline ends. Germline-derived CDR1 and CDR2 are MRHNA and SNTAGT. CDR3 amino acids: CASRTGRTGELFF. CDR3 DNA sequence: TGTGCCAGCAGGACAGGTAGGACCGGGGAGCTGTTTTTT.

The V and J genes are TRBV28 and TRBJ2-7; maybe TRBD1 (6 bases). Deletions cut 3 bases from V and 2 bases from J, with 17 bases between. In germline, CDR1 is MDHEN, CDR2 SYDVKM. The CDR3 runs 16 residues. The CDR3 sequence: CASSFPKLRGTYEQYF. CDR3 sequence (DNA): TGTGCCAGCAGTTTCCCGAAACTCAGGGGAACCTACGAGCAGTACTTC. The entire variable domain, with the rest obtained from reference TRBV28 and TRBJ2-7, is as follows: DVKVTQSSRYLVKRTGEKVFLECVQDMDHENMFWYRQDPGLGLRLIYFSYDVKMKEKGDIPEGYSVSREKKERFSLILESASTNQTSMYLCASSFPKLRGTYEQYFGPGTRLTVT.

A note on this clone: This specimen includes other DNA sequences encoding the same CDR3. V usage is TRBV5-1 and J usage is TRBJ2-2, with D perhaps TRBD1 (6 bases). The germline V and J ends were trimmed by 2 bases and 5 bases, with 10 bases remaining between them. The germline V gene has CDR1 SGHRS and CDR2 YFSETQ. The CDR3 extends over 14 amino acids. This chain's CDR3 is CASSLGQGTGELFF. The DNA of the CDR3 is TGCGCCAGCAGCTTAGGGCAGGGGACCGGGGAGCTGTTTTTT.

The chain recombines TRBV5-1 with TRBJ2-3; tentative D call: TRBD2 (7 bases). Germline V gene sequence: CDR1 SGHRS, CDR2 YFSETQ. This CDR3 is 16 amino acids long. The ends were cut back, 4 bases at V and 4 bases at J, with 19 bases in the middle. The CDR3 reads CASSQNPGGRADTQYF. CDR3 in DNA: TGCGCCAGCAGCCAGAACCCCGGGGGGCGCGCAGATACGCAGTATTTT.

J is TRBJ2-2 and V is TRBV6-8; D call uncertain. Trimming cost V 2 bases and J 2 bases, with 15 bases left between them. CDR3 size: 17 residues. The germline V gene encodes CDR1 MNHGY and CDR2 SAAAGT. This CDR3 is CASSYVAVFHNTGELFF. The CDR3 DNA is TGTGCCAGCAGTTACGTGGCGGTATTTCATAACACCGGGGAGCTGTTTTTT.